This T cell receptor beta chain was profiled in a study of cytomegalovirus exposure and HLA in healthy donors. Across the whole study: Earlier, 110 million or so unique TCR beta sequences were recovered from about 200 million T cells by an analysis. Of over 300 genotyped donors, around 84% clustered with self-reported Caucasian donors. Study-wide results and caveats: Some TCR beta chains (164 of them) were listed as cytomegalovirus-associated. Previous analysis showed most TCR beta V segments were productive about 87% or about 30% of the time.

Details on this clone: Its cognate antigen is unknown.

This PCR relied on a set of 60 Vbeta primers and 13 Jbeta primers. TCRdb keeps only in-frame clones here, not all; method: immunoSEQ multiplex PCR. The sample has under 200,000 clones; 80% to 85% are singletons. The source material was PBMCs. The source is a woman under 30 in good health and CMV-seronegative.

The CDR3 bases are TGTGCCAGCAGCTTAATGGGACAGGGGTTTGATACGCAGTATTTT. Translated, it gives CASSLMGQGFDTQYF. The chain has TRBV7-9 and TRBJ2-3, with TRBD1 identical over 10 bases. Germline CDR1 and CDR2: SEHNR and FQNEAQ (reference sequence). With V trimmed by 2 bases and J by 6 bases, 5 bases remained unmatched. CDR3 size: 15 residues.